The rows below give T cell receptor beta chains drawn from one sample of a study of cytomegalovirus exposure and HLA in healthy donors. The repertoire was sequenced with immunoSEQ multiplex PCR; TCRdb's copy has only in-frame clones and lacks some. The sample yields about 190,000 clones, of which the top ten take up approximately 0.98%. Sequences were obtained from PBMCs. These receptors were obtained from a woman aged 25 to 39 in good health and CMV-seropositive. Both conserved end residues are trimmed from each CDR3.

v_call	j_call	cdr3_aa
TRBV19	TRBJ1-1	ASSKTGATEAF
TRBV6-6	TRBJ2-1	ASSLAHEQF
TRBV5-6	TRBJ2-7	ASSTDRYEQY
TRBV19	TRBJ2-2	ATMGGNTGELF
TRBV9	TRBJ2-1	ASSVADRGNEQF
TRBV7-9	TRBJ1-2	ASSLGEGPNYGYT
TRBV11-2	TRBJ1-4	ASSFSRLTVSKLF
TRBV18	TRBJ1-2	ASSPQQGADYGYT
TRBV30	TRBJ1-6	AWSGSARANSPLH
TRBV5-5	TRBJ1-5	ASSPLDQPQH
TRBV18	TRBJ2-7	ASSRRDSGYEQY
TRBV6-1	TRBJ1-6	ASSEQGADNSPLH
TRBV7-8	TRBJ2-1	ASSLVGDFYNEQF
TRBV5-6	TRBJ2-1	ASSPQGAYNEQF
TRBV5-1	TRBJ2-1	ASSLALAGGYNEQF
TRBV6-5	.	ASSFSSSGDYEQY
TRBV6-1	TRBJ2-5	ASTYRGRETQY
TRBV5-4	TRBJ1-1	ASSRSWAGGSTEAF
TRBV10-3	TRBJ2-7	AITGGGTGGAGGSYEQY
TRBV9	TRBJ1-2	ASSPSEANYGYT
TRBV7-9	TRBJ1-5	ASSRGQGPNQPQH
TRBV28	TRBJ2-1	ASSSPQEGSSYNEQF
TRBV7-2	TRBJ1-5	ASSFSRGPGQPQH
TRBV10-3	TRBJ1-2	ATTGQAHYGYT
TRBV7-9	TRBJ1-3	ASSLRDTDSGNTIY
TRBV6-1	TRBJ1-4	ASSWEGATNEKLF
TRBV4-3	TRBJ2-3	ASSQDVRSGRWTDTQY
TRBV19	TRBJ2-7	ASSIEAGQGTHEQY
TRBV4-2	TRBJ2-7	ASSQGNQDSYEQY
TRBV19	TRBJ1-2	ASTSAAVSYGYT
TRBV18	TRBJ2-7	ASSRGTGYSYEQY
TRBV5-1	TRBJ1-1	ASSPDRAGDTEAF
TRBV5-1	TRBJ2-4	ASSLSSGSDIQY
TRBV10-3	TRBJ2-1	AISVGYGQGDNEQF
TRBV2	TRBJ1-6	ASTGKGARSPLH
TRBV7-9	TRBJ2-2	ASSSRVVRTNTGELF
TRBV14	TRBJ1-1	ASSRGLNTEAF
TRBV9	TRBJ1-2	ASSASGEGYT
TRBV5-1	TRBJ2-7	ASSLNLWGAGTYEQY
TRBV19	TRBJ1-1	ASSPRGGVDTEAF
TRBV6-6	TRBJ2-7	ASSPDFYEQY
TRBV6-4	TRBJ2-3	ASSELAGDTDTQY
TRBV7-2	TRBJ2-4	ASSLDKQGAGNIQY
TRBV5-4	TRBJ2-1	ASSLTGSSYNEQF
TRBV5-1	TRBJ2-1	ASSPGQGPHEQF
TRBV5-5	TRBJ2-3	ASSGGQGSDTQY
TRBV5-1	TRBJ2-7	ASSLEVTGSGDEQY
TRBV6-6	TRBJ2-4	ASRTRGQGAKNIQY
TRBV7-8	TRBJ1-4	ASSPRTANNEKLF
TRBV27	TRBJ1-1	ASSFGQEFGTEAF
TRBV4-1	TRBJ1-1	ASSHLTEAF
TRBV7-2	TRBJ1-2	ASSYRQGPRSGYT
TRBV6-1	TRBJ2-1	ASMRPVGSLV